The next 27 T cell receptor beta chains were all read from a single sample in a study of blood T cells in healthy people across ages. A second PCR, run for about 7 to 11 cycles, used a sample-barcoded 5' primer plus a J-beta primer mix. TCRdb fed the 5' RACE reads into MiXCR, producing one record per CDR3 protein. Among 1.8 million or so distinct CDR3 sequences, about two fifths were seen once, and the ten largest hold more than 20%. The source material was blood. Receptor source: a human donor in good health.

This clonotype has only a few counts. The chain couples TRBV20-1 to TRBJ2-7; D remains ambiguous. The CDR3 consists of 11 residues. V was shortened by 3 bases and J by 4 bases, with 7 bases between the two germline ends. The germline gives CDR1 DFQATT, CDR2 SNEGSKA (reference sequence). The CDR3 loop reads CSASAPYEQYF. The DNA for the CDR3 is TGCAGTGCTAGCGCGCCATACGAGCAGTACTTC.

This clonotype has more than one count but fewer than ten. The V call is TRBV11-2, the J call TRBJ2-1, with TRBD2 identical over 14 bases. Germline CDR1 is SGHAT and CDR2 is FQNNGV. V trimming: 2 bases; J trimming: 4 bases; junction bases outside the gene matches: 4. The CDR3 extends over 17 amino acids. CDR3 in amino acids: CASSLLGLAGGYNEQFF. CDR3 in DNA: TGTGCCAGCAGCTTACTCGGACTAGCGGGGGGATACAATGAGCAGTTCTTC. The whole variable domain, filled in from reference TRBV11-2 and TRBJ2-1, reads EAGVAQSPRYKIIEKRQSVAFWCNPISGHATLYWYQQILGQGPKLLIQFQNNGVVDDSQLPKDRFSAERLKGVDSTLKIQPAKLEDSAVYLCASSLLGLAGGYNEQFFGPGTRLTVL.

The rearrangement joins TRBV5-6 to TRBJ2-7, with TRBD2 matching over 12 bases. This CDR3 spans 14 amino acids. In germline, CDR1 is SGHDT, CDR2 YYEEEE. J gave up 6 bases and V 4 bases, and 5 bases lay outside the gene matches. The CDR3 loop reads CASSAGLAGFEQYF. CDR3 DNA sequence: TGTGCCAGCAGCGCCGGACTAGCGGGGTTCGAGCAGTACTTC. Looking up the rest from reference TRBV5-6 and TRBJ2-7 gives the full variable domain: DAGVTQSPTHLIKTRGQQVTLRCSPKSGHDTVSWYQQALGQGPQFIFQYYEEEERQRGNFPDRFSGHQFPNYSSELNVNALLLGDSALYLCASSAGLAGFEQYFGPGTRLTVT.

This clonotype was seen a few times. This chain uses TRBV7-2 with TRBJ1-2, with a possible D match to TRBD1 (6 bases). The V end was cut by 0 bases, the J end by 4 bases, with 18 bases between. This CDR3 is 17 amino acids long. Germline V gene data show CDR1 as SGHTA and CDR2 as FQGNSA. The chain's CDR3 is CASSLAMQGGQSYGYTF. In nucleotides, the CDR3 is TGTGCCAGCAGCTTAGCGATGCAAGGGGGTCAGAGCTATGGCTACACCTTC.

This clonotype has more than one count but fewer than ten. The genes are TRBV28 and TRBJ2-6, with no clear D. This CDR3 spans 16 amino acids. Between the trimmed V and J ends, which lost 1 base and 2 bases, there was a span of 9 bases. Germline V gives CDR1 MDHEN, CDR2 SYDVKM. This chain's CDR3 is CASSLSVLTGANVLTF. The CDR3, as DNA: TGTGCCAGCAGTTTATCAGTGCTAACTGGGGCCAACGTCCTGACTTTC.

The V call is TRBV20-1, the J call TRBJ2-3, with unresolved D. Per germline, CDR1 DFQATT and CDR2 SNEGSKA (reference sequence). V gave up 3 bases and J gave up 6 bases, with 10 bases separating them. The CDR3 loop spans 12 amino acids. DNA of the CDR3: TGCAGTGCTAGTTACGGTGTGGATACGCAGTATTTT. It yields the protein CSASYGVDTQYF.

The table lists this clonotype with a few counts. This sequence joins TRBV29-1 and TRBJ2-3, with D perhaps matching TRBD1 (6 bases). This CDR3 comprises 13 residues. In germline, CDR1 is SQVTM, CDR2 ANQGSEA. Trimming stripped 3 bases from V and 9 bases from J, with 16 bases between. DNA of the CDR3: TGCAGCGTTGATCCAGGGGACGATCGAACGCAGTATTTT. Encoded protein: CSVDPGDDRTQYF.

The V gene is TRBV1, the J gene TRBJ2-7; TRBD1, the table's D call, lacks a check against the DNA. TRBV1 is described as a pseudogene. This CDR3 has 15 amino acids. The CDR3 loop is CTSSQDVPFSYEQYV. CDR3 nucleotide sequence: TGCACCAGCAGCCAAGACGTCCCGTTCTCCTACGAGCAGTACGTC.

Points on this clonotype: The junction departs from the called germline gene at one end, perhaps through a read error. CDR3 in DNA: TGTGACAGCAGCCTAAGAGGGACTAGCGGGTCAACCTACGAGCAGTACTTC. This encodes CDSSLRGTSGSTYEQYF. J is TRBJ2-7 and V is TRBV7-9, with 12 bases matching TRBD2. CDR1 and CDR2 (germline): SEHNR, FQNEAQ (reference sequence). The CDR3 consists of 17 residues.

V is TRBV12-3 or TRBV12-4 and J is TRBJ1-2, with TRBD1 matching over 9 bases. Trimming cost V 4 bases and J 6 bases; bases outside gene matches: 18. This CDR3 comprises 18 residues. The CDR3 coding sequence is TGTGCCAGCAGTTACCATGGACAGGGGCGAAGGTCTAGGCATGGCTACACCTTC. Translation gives CASSYHGQGRRSRHGYTF.

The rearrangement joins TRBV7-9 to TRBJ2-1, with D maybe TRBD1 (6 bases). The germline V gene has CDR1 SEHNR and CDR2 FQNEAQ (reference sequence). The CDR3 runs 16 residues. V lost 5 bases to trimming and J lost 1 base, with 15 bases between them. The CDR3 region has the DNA TGTGCCAGCAGCCCCCGGCAGGGGAAATCCTACAATGAGCAGTTCTTC. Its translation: CASSPRQGKSYNEQFF.

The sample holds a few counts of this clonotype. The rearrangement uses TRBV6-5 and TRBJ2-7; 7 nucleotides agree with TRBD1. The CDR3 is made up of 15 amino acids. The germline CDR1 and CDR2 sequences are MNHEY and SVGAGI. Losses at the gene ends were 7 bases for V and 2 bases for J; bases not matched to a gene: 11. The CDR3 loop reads CASTLGAGGTYEQYF. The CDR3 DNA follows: TGTGCCAGCACCCTTGGGGCAGGGGGAACCTACGAGCAGTACTTC.

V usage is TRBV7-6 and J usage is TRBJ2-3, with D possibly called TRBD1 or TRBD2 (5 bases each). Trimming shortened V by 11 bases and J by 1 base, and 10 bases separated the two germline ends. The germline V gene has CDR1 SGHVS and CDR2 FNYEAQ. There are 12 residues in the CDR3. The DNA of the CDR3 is TGTGCCGTGTCGGGGCGCACAGATACGCAGTATTTT. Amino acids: CAVSGRTDTQYF.

The CDR3 region has the DNA TGTGCCAGCAGTTTATATTGGGGCTACGAGCAGTACTTC. This sequence encodes CASSLYWGYEQYF. This chain links TRBV12-3 or TRBV12-4 with TRBJ2-7; D is unclear. V lost 2 bases and J lost 3, with 8 bases in between. This CDR3 is built from 13 residues.

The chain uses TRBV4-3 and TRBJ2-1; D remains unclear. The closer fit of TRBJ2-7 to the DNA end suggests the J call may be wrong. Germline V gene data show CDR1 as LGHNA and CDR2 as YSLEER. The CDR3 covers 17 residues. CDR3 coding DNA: TGCGCCAGCAGCCAAGAATACTACCAAAACTCCTACAATGAGCAGTACTTC. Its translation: CASSQEYYQNSYNEQYF.

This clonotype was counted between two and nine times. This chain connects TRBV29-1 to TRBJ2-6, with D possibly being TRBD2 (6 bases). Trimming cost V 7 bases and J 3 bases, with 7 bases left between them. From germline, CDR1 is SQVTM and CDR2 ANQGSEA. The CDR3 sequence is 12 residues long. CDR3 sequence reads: CSGLGGANVLTF. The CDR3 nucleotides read TGCAGCGGACTAGGTGGGGCCAACGTCCTGACTTTC.

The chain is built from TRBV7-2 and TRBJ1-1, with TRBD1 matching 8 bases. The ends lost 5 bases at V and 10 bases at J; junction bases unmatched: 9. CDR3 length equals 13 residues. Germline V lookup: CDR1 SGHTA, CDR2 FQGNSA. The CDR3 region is CASSAGTGARAFF. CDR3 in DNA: TGTGCCAGCAGCGCCGGGACAGGCGCCCGAGCTTTCTTT.

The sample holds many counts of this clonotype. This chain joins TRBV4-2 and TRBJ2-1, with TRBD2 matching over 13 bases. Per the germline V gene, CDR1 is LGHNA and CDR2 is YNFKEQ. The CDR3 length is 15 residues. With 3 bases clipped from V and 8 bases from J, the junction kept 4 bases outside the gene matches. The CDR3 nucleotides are TGTGCCAGCAGCCAGCGTACTAGCGGGGGGGATGAGCAGTTCTTC. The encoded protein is CASSQRTSGGDEQFF.

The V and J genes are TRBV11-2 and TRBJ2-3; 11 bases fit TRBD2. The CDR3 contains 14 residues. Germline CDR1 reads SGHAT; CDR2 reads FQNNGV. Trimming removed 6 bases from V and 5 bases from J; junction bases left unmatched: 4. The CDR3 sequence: CASSIAGGRDTQYF. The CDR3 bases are TGTGCCAGCAGTATAGCGGGGGGGCGAGATACGCAGTATTTT.

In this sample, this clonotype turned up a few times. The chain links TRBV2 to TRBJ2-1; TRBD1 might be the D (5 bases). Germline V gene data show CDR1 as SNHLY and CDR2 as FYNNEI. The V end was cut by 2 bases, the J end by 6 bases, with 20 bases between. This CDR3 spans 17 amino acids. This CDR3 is CASSETQKTLGRNEQFF. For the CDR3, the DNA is TGTGCCAGCAGTGAAACGCAGAAGACCCTGGGGCGCAATGAGCAGTTCTTC.

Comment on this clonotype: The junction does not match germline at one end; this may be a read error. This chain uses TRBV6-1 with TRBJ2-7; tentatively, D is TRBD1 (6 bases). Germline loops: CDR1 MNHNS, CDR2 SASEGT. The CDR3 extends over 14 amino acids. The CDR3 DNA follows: TGTACCAGCAGTAATGGGGACAAGACCTACGAGCAGTACTTC. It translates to CTSSNGDKTYEQYF.

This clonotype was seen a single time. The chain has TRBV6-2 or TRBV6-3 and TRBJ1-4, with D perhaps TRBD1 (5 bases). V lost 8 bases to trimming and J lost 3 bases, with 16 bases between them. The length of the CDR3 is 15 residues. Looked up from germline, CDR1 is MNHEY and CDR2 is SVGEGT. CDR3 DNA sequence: TGTGCCAGCGAGGGGATTCCGGGTTCTAATGAAAAACTGTTTTTT. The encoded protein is CASEGIPGSNEKLFF.

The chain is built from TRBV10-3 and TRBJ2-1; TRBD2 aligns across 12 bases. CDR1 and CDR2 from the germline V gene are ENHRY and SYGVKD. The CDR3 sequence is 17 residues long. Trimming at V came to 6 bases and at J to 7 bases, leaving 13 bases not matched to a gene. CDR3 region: CAISERRPSGGENEQFF. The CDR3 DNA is TGTGCCATCAGCGAAAGACGGCCTAGCGGGGGGGAAAATGAGCAGTTCTTC.

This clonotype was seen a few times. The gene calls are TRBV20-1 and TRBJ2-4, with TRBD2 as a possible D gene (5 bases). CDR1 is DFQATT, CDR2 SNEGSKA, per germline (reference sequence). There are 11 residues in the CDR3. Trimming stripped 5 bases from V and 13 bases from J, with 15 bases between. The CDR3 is CSAEYGVTQYF. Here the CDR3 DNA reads TGCAGTGCTGAGTACGGGGTAACCCAGTACTTC.

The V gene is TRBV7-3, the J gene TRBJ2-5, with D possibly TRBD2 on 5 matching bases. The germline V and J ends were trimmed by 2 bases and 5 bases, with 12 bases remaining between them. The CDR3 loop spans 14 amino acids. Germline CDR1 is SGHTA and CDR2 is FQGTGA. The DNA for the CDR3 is TGTGCCAGCAGCTTACGAGCGGTTGGGGAGACCCAGTACTTC. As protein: CASSLRAVGETQYF.

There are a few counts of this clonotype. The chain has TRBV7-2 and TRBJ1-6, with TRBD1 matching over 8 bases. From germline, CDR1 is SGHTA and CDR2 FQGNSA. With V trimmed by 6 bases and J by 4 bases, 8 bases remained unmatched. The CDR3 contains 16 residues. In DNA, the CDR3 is TGTGCCAGCAGAACACAGGGGGTCCAATATAATTCACCCCTCCACTTT. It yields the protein CASRTQGVQYNSPLHF.

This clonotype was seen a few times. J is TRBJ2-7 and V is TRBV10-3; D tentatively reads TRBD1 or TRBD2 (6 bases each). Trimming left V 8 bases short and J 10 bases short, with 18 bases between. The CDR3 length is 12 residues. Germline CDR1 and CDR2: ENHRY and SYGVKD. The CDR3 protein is CAIRPSGADQYF. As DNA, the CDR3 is TGTGCCATCCGACCATCGGGGGCTGATCAGTACTTC.